The present T cell receptor beta chain was sequenced within a study of long-term antiretroviral therapy in people with HIV. Findings and limits, study-wide: Post-ART, diversity grew, though it stayed under transplant donor control levels.

Sequencing relied on immunoSEQ assay v3.0, run at survey level. Profiling relied on immunoSEQ multiplex PCR, and the TCRdb table lists in-frame clones only, not all of them. The sample holds roughly 30,000 clones, roughly 95% seen once. Comment on this clone: Its antigen is currently unknown.

Sequencing used unsorted PBMCs, obtained 6 to 6.5 years after starting antiretroviral therapy. The receptor was derived from a man aged 25 to 40 with HIV.

The CDR3 nucleotides read TGTGCCAGCAGCTTAAATCCGGGGGGGCAGTACAATGAGCAGTTCTTC. This gives the protein CASSLNPGGQYNEQFF. The chain has TRBV7-3 and TRBJ2-1; TRBD2 aligns across 8 bases. Per germline, CDR1 SGHTA and CDR2 FQGTGA. The J segment lost 4 bases and the V segment lost 1 base, leaving 6 bases of the junction unmatched. CDR3 size: 16 residues.